The next 9 T cell receptor beta chains were all read from a single sample in a study of blood T cell repertoires in COVID-19. Sequencing used immunoSEQ multiplex PCR; TCRdb keeps in-frame clones, though not all of them. Here the sample spans approximately 260,000 clones, roughly 82% being singletons. Material: peripheral blood. The receptors originated from a woman of 80 years or more with active or convalescent COVID-19.

This clone was picked up a small number of times. J is TRBJ2-5 and V is TRBV6-1; no reliable D call. The V gene lost 3 bases and the J gene lost 4 bases, with 9 bases spanning the gap. Germline V CDR1 and CDR2: MNHNS, SASEGT. The CDR3 sequence is 13 residues long. The CDR3 sequence is CASSDSLPETQYF. For the CDR3, the DNA is TGTGCCAGCAGTGATAGTCTCCCAGAGACCCAGTACTTC.

The rearrangement uses TRBV7-6 and TRBJ2-2, with 12 bases lining up with TRBD2. V was pared by 4 bases and J by 7 bases, with 7 bases of the junction left unmatched. This CDR3 region has 16 residues. Germline CDR1 reads SGHVS; CDR2 reads FNYEAQ. The CDR3 DNA follows: TGTGCCAGCAGCTCGTCTAGCGGGAGGGCCGGCGGGGAGCTGTTTTTT. It is translated as CASSSSSGRAGGELFF. Combining the CDR3 with reference TRBV7-6 and TRBJ2-2 gives the whole variable domain GAGVSQSPRYKVTKRGQDVALRCDPISGHVSLYWYRQALGQGPEFLTYFNYEAQQDKSGLPNDRFSAERPEGSISTLTIQRTEQRDSAMYRCASSSSSGRAGGELFFGEGSRLTVL.

V is TRBV28 and J is TRBJ2-5; 7 bases map to TRBD1. The CDR3 length is 14 residues. The V and J ends lost 4 bases and 4 bases, in that order; junction bases with no gene match: 6. The germline V gene has CDR1 MDHEN and CDR2 SYDVKM. CDR3 amino acids: CASSSTGTIETQYF. CDR3 nucleotides: TGTGCCAGCAGTTCGACAGGGACAATAGAGACCCAGTACTTC. Full variable domain (remainder filled in from reference TRBV28 and TRBJ2-5): DVKVTQSSRYLVKRTGEKVFLECVQDMDHENMFWYRQDPGLGLRLIYFSYDVKMKEKGDIPEGYSVSREKKERFSLILESASTNQTSMYLCASSSTGTIETQYFGPGTRLLVL.

V usage is TRBV2 and J usage is TRBJ1-6; D ambiguous. The CDR3 consists of 13 residues. Germline V gene lookup returns CDR1 SNHLY and CDR2 FYNNEI. Trimming shortened V by 7 bases and J by 8 bases, and 12 bases separated the two germline ends. CDR3 nucleotides: TGTGCCAGCATTTTCTTGCGGGATTCACCCCTCCACTTT. The encoded protein is CASIFLRDSPLHF.

In DNA form, the CDR3 reads TGCGCCAGCAGCCCCGGGACTAGCGGGAGGGCCGTCTCCGGGGAGCTGTTTTTT. This translates into CASSPGTSGRAVSGELFF. The V and J genes are TRBV5-1 and TRBJ2-2; 16 bases are a match to TRBD2. CDR3 length: 18 amino acids. CDR1 is SGHRS, CDR2 YFSETQ, per germline. With 4 bases clipped from V and 6 bases from J, the junction kept 9 bases outside the gene matches.

This chain links TRBV19 with TRBJ2-5, with D maybe TRBD1 (6 bases). V lost 3 bases to trimming and J lost 1 base, with 9 bases between them. The CDR3 spans 14 residues. Germline values: CDR1 LNHDA, CDR2 SQIVND (reference sequence). The CDR3 bases are TGTGCCAGTAGTATCAGGACAGTCCAAGAGACCCAGTACTTC. It encodes CASSIRTVQETQYF.

V and J are TRBV6-1 and TRBJ2-2; the D is unclear. CDR1 and CDR2 from the germline V gene are MNHNS and SASEGT. V lost 0 bases and J lost 7, with 6 bases in between. The CDR3 runs 13 residues. The CDR3 loop is CASSEAQDGELFF. Here the CDR3 DNA reads TGTGCCAGCAGTGAAGCGCAGGACGGGGAGCTGTTTTTT.

The chain uses TRBV3-1 (or the pseudogene TRBV3-2) and TRBJ1-4; D perhaps matches TRBD1 (5 bases). This CDR3 has 15 amino acids. Per germline, CDR1 LGHDT and CDR2 YNNKEL (reference sequence). Trimming removed 3 bases from V and 8 bases from J, with 16 bases in between. The CDR3 sequence is CASSHNIGATEKLFF. CDR3 coding DNA: TGTGCCAGCAGCCATAACATTGGGGCGACCGAAAAACTGTTTTTT.

This chain joins TRBV11-2 and TRBJ2-7, with a possible D match to TRBD2 (5 bases). This CDR3 region has 13 residues. V lost 1 base and J lost 1, with 5 bases in between. In germline, CDR1 is SGHAT, CDR2 FQNNGV. The CDR3 loop reads CASSLAGSYEQYF. CDR3 DNA sequence: TGTGCCAGCAGCTTAGCGGGATCCTACGAGCAGTACTTC. The variable domain in full, with the rest retrieved from reference TRBV11-2 and TRBJ2-7, is EAGVAQSPRYKIIEKRQSVAFWCNPISGHATLYWYQQILGQGPKLLIQFQNNGVVDDSQLPKDRFSAERLKGVDSTLKIQPAKLEDSAVYLCASSLAGSYEQYFGPGTRLTVT.